Listed below are T cell receptor beta chains from one sample, sequenced in a study of T-cell reconstitution after alpha-beta-depleted transplantation in children. TCRdb redid the calling of the PCR reads with MiXCR, one entry per CDR3 protein. The sample consists of a few hundred thousand distinct CDR3 sequences, roughly 13% of them appearing once. The sample here was PBMCs, mostly from graft donor cells, taken 360 days after TCRalphabeta/CD19-depleted stem cell transplant. The receptors were sampled from a male patient between 10 and 17 years old who had a stem cell transplant for acute myeloid leukemia, so the T cells may come from the graft donor. CDR3s include the opening cysteine and the closing phenylalanine or tryptophan. A D gene is named only where the DNA matches it firmly. Size is stated for part of the rows, as once, few or many counts, or as a class when the clone is expanded.

v_call,clone_size,j_call,d_call,cdr3_aa,cdr3_nt
TRBV6-2/TRBV6-3,NA,TRBJ2-3,NA,CASQSDIIRGGTDTQYF,TGTGCCAGCCAATCAGACATCATCCGAGGGGGCACAGATACGCAGTATTTT
TRBV20-1,NA,TRBJ1-2,NA,CSAPIKSGPYGYTF,TGCAGTGCCCCCATCAAGTCAGGGCCCTATGGCTACACCTTC
TRBV20-1,few,TRBJ2-1,NA,CSAIPRTLYNEQFF,TGCAGTGCTATACCCCGTACCCTCTACAATGAGCAGTTCTTC
TRBV23-1,NA,TRBJ2-6,NA,CASSRQSGANVLTF,TGCGCCAGCAGTCGTCAGTCTGGGGCCAACGTCCTGACTTTC
TRBV6-2/TRBV6-3,NA,TRBJ2-3,NA,CASSYGFGADTQYF,TGTGCCAGCAGTTACGGGTTTGGGGCAGATACGCAGTATTTT
TRBV12-3/TRBV12-4,many,TRBJ2-1,NA,CASSNPGNSGNEQFF,TGTGCCAGCAGCAACCCCGGAAACTCAGGGAATGAGCAGTTCTTC
TRBV29-1,few,TRBJ2-1,NA,CSVGGLRVADEQFF,TGCAGCGTTGGGGGCTTGCGGGTAGCCGATGAGCAGTTCTTC
TRBV7-9,NA,TRBJ2-7,NA,CASSPPGTVLRYEQYF,TGTGCCAGCAGCCCGCCGGGGACGGTCCTCCGATACGAGCAGTACTTC
TRBV28,many,TRBJ2-2,NA,CASSEAGQARTGELFF,TGTGCCAGCAGCGAAGCGGGACAGGCGAGAACCGGGGAGCTGTTTTTT
TRBV20-1,few,TRBJ2-5,NA,CSARGHLKVETQYF,TGCAGTGCTAGGGGTCACCTTAAGGTGGAGACCCAGTACTTC
TRBV20-1,NA,TRBJ1-5,TRBD1,CSAEGQQGSNQPQHF,TGCAGTGCTGAGGGACAGCAGGGTAGCAATCAGCCCCAGCATTTT
TRBV12-3/TRBV12-4,NA,TRBJ1-4,NA,CASSALGGGREKLFF,TGTGCCAGCAGTGCCCTTGGGGGGGGCCGGGAAAAACTGTTTTTT
TRBV29-1,few,TRBJ2-1,TRBD2,CSAPGTSVNEQFF,TGCAGCGCTCCCGGGACTAGCGTTAATGAGCAGTTCTTC
TRBV7-2,NA,TRBJ2-1,NA,CASSGVGRTPYNEQFF,TGTGCCAGCAGCGGAGTTGGAAGAACCCCCTACAATGAGCAGTTCTTC
TRBV28,few,TRBJ2-3,TRBD1,CASSPQGGASTDTQYF,TGTGCCAGCAGTCCACAGGGGGGTGCTAGCACAGATACGCAGTATTTT
TRBV25-1,few,TRBJ2-1,NA,CASSTRGAPSKNEQFF,TGTGCCAGCAGCACTAGGGGGGCTCCCTCAAAAAATGAGCAGTTCTTC
TRBV20-1,few,TRBJ2-5,TRBD2,CSARVRGRAGETQYF,TGCAGTGCTAGAGTCCGCGGGAGGGCGGGAGAGACCCAGTACTTC
TRBV29-1,NA,TRBJ2-3,NA,CSVIEFGDTQYF,TGCAGCGTTATTGAGTTCGGAGATACGCAGTATTTT
TRBV29-1,NA,TRBJ2-1,TRBD2,CSARAGGINEQFF,TGCAGCGCTCGAGCGGGAGGGATAAATGAGCAGTTCTTC
TRBV5-5,NA,TRBJ2-6,NA,CASSLRSSGANVLTF,TGTGCCAGCAGCTTGAGGAGCTCTGGGGCCAACGTCCTGACTTTC
TRBV12-3/TRBV12-4,few,TRBJ2-5,TRBD1,CASSPTGSETQYF,TGTGCCAGCAGTCCGACAGGGTCAGAGACCCAGTACTTC
TRBV7-6,few,TRBJ2-7,NA,CASSERASYEQYF,TGTGCCAGCTCGGAACGGGCCTCCTACGAGCAGTACTTC
TRBV13,few,TRBJ2-7,TRBD1,CASSPGQGVKQYF,TGTGCCAGCAGCCCTGGACAGGGTGTGAAGCAGTACTTC
TRBV4-3,many,TRBJ2-1,NA,CASSLGRGPYNEQFF,TGCGCCAGCAGCCTAGGCAGGGGCCCCTACAATGAGCAGTTCTTC
TRBV9,many,TRBJ1-3,TRBD1,CASSVRDSPNTIYF,TGTGCCAGCAGCGTTAGGGACAGCCCAAACACCATATATTTT
TRBV7-3,many,TRBJ2-1,TRBD2,CASSLNMGGSYNEQFF,TGTGCCAGCAGCTTAAATATGGGGGGGTCCTACAATGAGCAGTTCTTC
TRBV6-1,few,TRBJ1-5,TRBD1,CASKGSSGTGRDQPQHF,TGTGCCAGCAAGGGAAGTTCCGGGACAGGGAGGGATCAGCCCCAGCATTTT
TRBV20-1,few,TRBJ2-1,NA,CSARDSRMHNEQFF,TGCAGTGCTAGAGATTCGCGTATGCACAATGAGCAGTTCTTC
TRBV7-2,NA,TRBJ2-7,TRBD2,CASSLGLARGGEYF,TGTGCCAGCAGCTTAGGACTAGCGAGGGGGGGGGAGTACTTC
TRBV28,NA,TRBJ1-4,NA,CASSLFLKILFF,TGTGCCAGCAGTTTATTTTTGAAAATTCTGTTTTTT
TRBV19,NA,TRBJ2-7,NA,CATAAGASYEQYF,TGTGCCACCGCCGCGGGGGCTTCCTACGAGCAGTACTTC
TRBV28,few,TRBJ2-1,TRBD2,CASTAGASGYNEQFF,TGTGCCAGCACCGCGGGGGCTAGCGGGTACAATGAGCAGTTCTTC
TRBV20-1,NA,TRBJ2-7,TRBD2,CSASGTIYEQYF,TGCAGTGCTAGCGGGACTATCTACGAGCAGTACTTC
TRBV28,many,TRBJ2-3,NA,CASSFSDIFGGTDTQYF,TGTGCCAGCAGTTTCTCAGACATTTTTGGGGGCACAGATACGCAGTATTTT
TRBV21-1,many,TRBJ2-1,NA,CASSKEEAAPYNEQFF,TGTGCCAGCAGCAAAGAGGAAGCGGCTCCCTACAATGAGCAGTTCTTC
TRBV12-3/TRBV12-4,many,TRBJ2-5,NA,CASSDSVAETQYF,TGTGCCAGCAGTGACAGCGTCGCAGAGACCCAGTACTTC
TRBV11-2,NA,TRBJ2-1,TRBD2,CASCLRWTSEPSSYNEQFF,TGTGCCAGCTGTCTTCGGTGGACTAGCGAACCGAGCTCCTACAATGAGCAGTTCTTC
TRBV29-1,NA,TRBJ2-5,TRBD1,CSVTRDRRETQYF,TGCAGCGTTACGAGGGACAGACGAGAGACCCAGTACTTC
TRBV18,few,TRBJ2-5,TRBD1,CASSPLTGVMETQYF,TGTGCCAGCTCACCACTGACAGGGGTCATGGAGACCCAGTACTTC
TRBV20-1,NA,TRBJ2-1,TRBD2,CSASRLASRSYNEQFF,TGCAGTGCCAGTAGACTAGCCTCCCGATCCTACAATGAGCAGTTCTTC
TRBV24-1,few,TRBJ1-5,NA,CATSTGQPNQPQHF,TGTGCCACCTCCACCGGACAGCCAAATCAGCCCCAGCATTTT
TRBV28,NA,TRBJ2-7,TRBD1,CASSKEQGLLEQYF,TGTGCCAGCAGCAAGGAACAGGGGCTGTTGGAGCAGTACTTC
TRBV20-1,NA,TRBJ2-7,TRBD2,CSAFTGTSGSNEQYF,TGCAGTGCTTTTACAGGGACTAGCGGGAGCAACGAGCAGTACTTC
TRBV6-5,many,TRBJ2-7,TRBD1,CASSPQGTATEQYF,TGTGCCAGCAGCCCGCAAGGGACAGCGACGGAGCAGTACTTC
TRBV20-1,NA,TRBJ1-1,NA,CSARDLEQGTFGAFF,TGCAGTGCTAGAGATCTAGAGCAGGGGACCTTTGGAGCTTTCTTT
TRBV13,few,TRBJ2-7,NA,CASSPERSYEQYF,TGTGCCAGCAGCCCCGAGCGGTCCTACGAGCAGTACTTC
TRBV12-3/TRBV12-4,many,TRBJ2-1,TRBD2,CASSFAASGSLYNEQFF,TGTGCCAGCAGTTTTGCGGCTAGCGGGAGTCTGTACAATGAGCAGTTCTTC
TRBV12-3/TRBV12-4,many,TRBJ2-5,TRBD1,CASSAAGTGKQETQYF,TGTGCCAGCAGCGCCGCCGGGACAGGGAAACAAGAGACCCAGTACTTC
TRBV7-3,few,TRBJ1-2,TRBD1,CASSTGQIYTF,TGTGCCAGCAGCACGGGACAGATATACACCTTC
TRBV7-2,NA,TRBJ2-5,NA,CASSSVGTQYF,TGTGCCAGCAGCTCCGTAGGAACCCAGTACTTC
TRBV18,NA,TRBJ2-1,TRBD2,CASSQTSPSGVDEQFF,TGTGCCAGCTCACAGACTAGCCCCTCGGGGGTAGATGAGCAGTTCTTC
TRBV29-1,NA,TRBJ2-7,TRBD2,CSARTSGRASYEQYF,TGCAGCGCCCGGACTAGCGGGAGGGCCTCCTACGAGCAGTACTTC
TRBV7-2,NA,TRBJ2-1,TRBD2,CASSLVGTSGYNEQFF,TGTGCCAGCAGCTTAGTTGGGACTAGCGGGTACAATGAGCAGTTCTTC
TRBV20-1,once,TRBJ2-7,TRBD1,CSASQTGGRLSRDEQYF,TGCAGTGCTAGTCAGACAGGGGGCAGGCTCTCGAGAGACGAGCAGTACTTC
TRBV12-3/TRBV12-4,few,TRBJ2-7,TRBD1,CASTRDSAYEQYF,TGTGCCAGCACCCGGGACAGCGCCTACGAGCAGTACTTC